A selection of T cell receptor beta chains follows, all from one sample in a study of Ad26.COV2.S vaccination and SARS-CoV-2 variants. Measured with immunoSEQ multiplex PCR; TCRdb has only the in-frame clones, and not every one. The sample yields about 350,000 clones, under 95% seen once. The sample consisted of peripheral blood, taken after recovery from COVID-19. All receptors come from a human donor who had recovered from COVID-19. The conserved cysteine and the conserved F or W are not part of the CDR3 here. Fields, in order: J gene, V gene, CDR3 protein.

J: TRBJ1-2
V: TRBV27
CDR3: ASSRGTANYGYT

J: TRBJ1-4
V: TRBV6-6
CDR3: ASSGPNNEKLF

J: TRBJ2-7
V: TRBV5-1
CDR3: ASSLIGETYEQY

J: TRBJ1-3
V: TRBV11-2
CDR3: ASSSTRDSRNTIY

J: TRBJ1-2
V: TRBV6-2/TRBV6-3
CDR3: ASSYSMADTTNYGYT

J: TRBJ1-1
V: TRBV2
CDR3: ASSSQGSDTEAF

J: TRBJ1-3
V: TRBV6-5
CDR3: ASRKRGQGNTIY

J: TRBJ2-7
V: TRBV6-1
CDR3: ASSEPVYEQY

J: TRBJ1-2
V: TRBV7-2
CDR3: ASSLDLGFRGQIYGYT

J: TRBJ2-3
V: TRBV6-5
CDR3: ASRSLAGTDTQY

J: TRBJ2-7
V: TRBV5-1
CDR3: ASSFLAGTSYEQY

J: TRBJ2-7
V: TRBV9
CDR3: ASSVGSSGGASYEQY

J: TRBJ1-6
V: TRBV25-1
CDR3: ASSELRGDNSPLH

J: TRBJ2-5
V: TRBV5-1
CDR3: ASRKHPRRSGGGEKETQY

J: TRBJ2-7
V: TRBV19
CDR3: ASSPGTGPYEQY

J: TRBJ2-2
V: TRBV5-1
CDR3: ASSLETGELF

J: TRBJ2-7
V: TRBV18
CDR3: ASSPGTSGTYEQY

J: TRBJ2-2
V: TRBV6-1
CDR3: ASSEGSTNTGELF